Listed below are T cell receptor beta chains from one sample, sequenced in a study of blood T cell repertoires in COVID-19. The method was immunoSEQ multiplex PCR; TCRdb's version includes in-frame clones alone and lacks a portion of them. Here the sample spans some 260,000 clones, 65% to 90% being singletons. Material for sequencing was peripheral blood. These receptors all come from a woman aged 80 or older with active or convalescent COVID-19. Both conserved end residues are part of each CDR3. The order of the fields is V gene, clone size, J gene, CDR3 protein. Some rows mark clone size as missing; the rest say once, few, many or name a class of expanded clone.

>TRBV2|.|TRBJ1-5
CASSVSGNQPQHF
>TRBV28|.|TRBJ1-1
CASRPVVRDSNTEAFF
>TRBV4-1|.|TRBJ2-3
CASSQDPTSGLLDTQYF
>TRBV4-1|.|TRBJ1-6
CASSQGGTGRNSPLHF
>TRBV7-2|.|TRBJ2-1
CASRFSGDSYNEQFF
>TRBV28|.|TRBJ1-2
CASSLSRGSRYGYTF
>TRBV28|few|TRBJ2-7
CASSPWGDHF
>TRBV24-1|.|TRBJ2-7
CATSDTSGSQYEQYF
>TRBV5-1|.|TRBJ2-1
CASSIFSGGGYNEQFF
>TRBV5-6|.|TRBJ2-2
CASRSRGSNTGELFF
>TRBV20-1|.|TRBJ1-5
CSASKRQGDQPQHF
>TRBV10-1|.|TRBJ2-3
CASSGAGTETSTDTQYF
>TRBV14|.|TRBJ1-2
CASRRGTGKPSYTF
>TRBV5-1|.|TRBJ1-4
CASSLTGNWNEKLFF
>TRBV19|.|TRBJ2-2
CASSVVAGYRNTGELFF
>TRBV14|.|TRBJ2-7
CASSQQTEGEQYF
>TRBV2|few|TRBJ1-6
CASSKDRGDSPLHF
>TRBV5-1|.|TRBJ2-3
CASSLEWGADTQYF
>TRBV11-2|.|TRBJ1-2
CASSARDRDVFGYTF
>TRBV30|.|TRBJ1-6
CAWSVGQGSSSPLHF
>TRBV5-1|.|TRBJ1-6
CASSLRDSSYNSPLHF
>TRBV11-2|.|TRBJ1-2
CASSLQDRLPGYTF
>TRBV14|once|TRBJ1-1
CASSQVGQPNTEAFF
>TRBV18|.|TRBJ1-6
CASSPRTGSSYNSPLHF
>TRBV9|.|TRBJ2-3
CASSVGTSGGLTDTQYF
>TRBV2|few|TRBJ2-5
CASSEVVVGVETQYF
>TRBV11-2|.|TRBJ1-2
CASSLARGGDYGYTF
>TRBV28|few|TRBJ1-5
CASSVLPGQGASNQPQHF
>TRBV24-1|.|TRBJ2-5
CATSRPSGREETQYF
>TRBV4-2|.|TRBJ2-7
CASSQVTGDSYEQYF
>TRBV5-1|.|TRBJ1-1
CASSPTGSDTEAFF
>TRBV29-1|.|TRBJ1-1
CSVESGRGRGEAFF
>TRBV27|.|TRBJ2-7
CASSLLAGGYYEQYF
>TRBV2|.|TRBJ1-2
CASRVDNRGYGYTF
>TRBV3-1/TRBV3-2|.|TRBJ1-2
CASSQAWAGTLYGYTF
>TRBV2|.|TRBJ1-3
CASVQNSGGNSGNTIYF
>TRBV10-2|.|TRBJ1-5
CASSLGTENQPQHF
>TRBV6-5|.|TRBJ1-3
CASRGDRRSGNTIYF
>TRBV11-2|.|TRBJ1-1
CASSSPRVGDTEAFF
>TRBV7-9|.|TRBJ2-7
CASSLSFRTEQYF
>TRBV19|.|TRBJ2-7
CASSSPGQGRIRQYF
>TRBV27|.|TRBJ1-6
CASSGPGHPAYNSPLHF
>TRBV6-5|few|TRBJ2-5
CASSYFSGQETQYF
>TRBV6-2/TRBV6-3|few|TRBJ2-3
CASSYDPLTGARDTQYF
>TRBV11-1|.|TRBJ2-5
CASSQTGDQYF
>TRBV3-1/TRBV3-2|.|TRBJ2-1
CASSQDGRYNEQFF
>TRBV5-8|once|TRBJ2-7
CASPFSRGGQYF
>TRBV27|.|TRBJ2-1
CASSLGRGAYNEQFF
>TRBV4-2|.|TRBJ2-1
CASRDRQGRNEQFF
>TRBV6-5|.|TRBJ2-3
CASIWRQKENTQYF
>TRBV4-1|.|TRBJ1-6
CASSQDGGSNSPLHF
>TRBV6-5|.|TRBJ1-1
CASTLGTGNTEAFF
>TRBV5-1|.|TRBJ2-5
CASSLGTGTRGGTQYF
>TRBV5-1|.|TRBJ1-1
CASSLAETGEAFF